The 32 T cell receptor beta chains given below trace back to one sample, sequenced in a study of Ad26.COV2.S vaccination and SARS-CoV-2 variants. Sample treatment: over 15 received Ad26.COV2.S at low or high dose, single or two shots; several received placebo; per-sample allocation not given. Sampling took place 63 days after the first vaccine or placebo injection. Generated by immunoSEQ multiplex PCR, the TCRdb table keeps only in-frame clones and is missing some. The sample comprises 240,000 or so clones, roughly 88% of which are singletons, and approximately 11% rests with the top ten. The sample here was peripheral blood, taken in a trial of Ad26.COV2.S vaccine versus placebo. The receptors come from a person between 18 and 60 years old who received the Ad26.COV2.S COVID-19 vaccine or a placebo.

The chain links TRBV19 to TRBJ2-4; 10 nucleotides line up with TRBD1. From germline, CDR1 is LNHDA and CDR2 SQIVND (reference sequence). The CDR3 spans 16 residues. J was trimmed by 2 bases and V by 4 bases; bases with no gene match: 5. CDR3 in amino acids: CASSNRDRGSKNIQYF. As DNA, the CDR3 is TGTGCCAGTAGTAACCGGGACAGGGGTTCCAAAAACATTCAGTACTTC.

J is TRBJ2-7 and V is TRBV5-8, with 7 bases that match TRBD2. Per the germline V gene, CDR1 is SGHTS and CDR2 is YDEGEE. Trimming at V came to 7 bases and at J to 5 bases, leaving 6 bases not matched to a gene. This CDR3 has 12 amino acids. Written as DNA, the CDR3 is TGTGCCAGCGGGAGACTAGCCCACGAGCAGTACTTC. It yields the protein CASGRLAHEQYF.

The chain carries TRBV9 and TRBJ2-2, with D possibly being TRBD1 (6 bases). The length of the CDR3 is 14 residues. Germline CDR1 reads SGDLS; CDR2 reads YYNGEE. V lost 0 bases to trimming and J lost 7 bases, with 10 bases between them. CDR3 residues: CASSVAQGFGELFF. The CDR3 DNA follows: TGTGCCAGCAGCGTAGCACAGGGCTTCGGGGAGCTGTTTTTT.

CDR3 in amino acids: CASSPSTPSYNSPLHF. The CDR3 DNA follows: TGCGCCAGCAGCCCCTCTACCCCGAGCTATAATTCACCCCTCCACTTT. The gene calls are TRBV4-1 and TRBJ1-6; D not resolved. V lost 4 bases to trimming and J lost 3 bases, with 13 bases between them. Germline CDR1 MGHRA, CDR2 YSYEKL. The CDR3 is 16 amino acids.

The rearrangement uses TRBV15 and TRBJ2-7, with 7 nucleotides matching TRBD1. The CDR3 is made up of 15 amino acids. J was trimmed by 0 bases and V by 5 bases; bases with no gene match: 7. CDR1 LNHNV and CDR2 YYDKDF come from the germline V gene (reference sequence). CDR3 in amino acids: CATSPDRTSSYEQYF. CDR3 coding DNA: TGTGCCACCAGCCCGGACAGGACATCCTCCTACGAGCAGTACTTC. Filled out from reference TRBV15 and TRBJ2-7, the complete variable domain reads DAMVIQNPRYQVTQFGKPVTLSCSQTLNHNVMYWYQQKSSQAPKLLFHYYDKDFNNEADTPDNFQSRRPNTSFCFLDIRSPGLGDTAMYLCATSPDRTSSYEQYFGPGTRLTVT.

The chain employs TRBV24-1 and TRBJ1-2; D perhaps matches TRBD1 (6 bases). The CDR3 length is 15 residues. Per the germline V gene, CDR1 is KGHDR and CDR2 is SFDVKD. Trimming removed 2 bases at V and 2 bases at J, with 11 bases between. The CDR3 DNA follows: TGTGCCACCAGTGATTCCCCTCAGGGGAACTATGGCTACACCTTC. It codes for CATSDSPQGNYGYTF.

The chain links TRBV7-9 to TRBJ1-1, with D hard to call. Deletions cut 2 bases from V and 5 bases from J, with 9 bases between. This CDR3 region has 13 residues. CDR1 is SEHNR and CDR2 is FQNEAQ in the germline V gene (reference sequence). This CDR3 reads CASSLPAGTEAFF. CDR3 bases: TGTGCCAGCAGCTTACCAGCGGGAACTGAAGCTTTCTTT.

V usage is TRBV2 and J usage is TRBJ2-3, with 7 bases aligning to TRBD1. In germline, CDR1 is SNHLY, CDR2 FYNNEI. This CDR3 is built from 13 residues. The J segment lost 0 bases and the V segment lost 6 bases, leaving 0 bases of the junction unmatched. The CDR3 bases are TGTGCCAGCAGGGGACAGAGCACAGATACGCAGTATTTT. The encoded protein is CASRGQSTDTQYF.

The rearrangement uses TRBV5-1 and TRBJ2-3; D is perhaps TRBD1 (6 bases). Trimming stripped 0 bases from V and 0 bases from J, with 8 bases between. This CDR3 comprises 15 residues. Germline V gene sequence: CDR1 SGHRS, CDR2 YFSETQ. The CDR3 DNA is TGCGCCAGCAGCTTGGATACAGGGAGCACAGATACGCAGTATTTT. It specifies CASSLDTGSTDTQYF. Complete variable domain (other parts from reference TRBV5-1 and TRBJ2-3): KAGVTQTPRYLIKTRGQQVTLSCSPISGHRSVSWYQQTPGQGLQFLFEYFSETQRNKGNFPGRFSGRQFSNSRSEMNVSTLELGDSALYLCASSLDTGSTDTQYFGPGTRLTVL.

The count of this clone is one. The V call is TRBV19, the J call TRBJ1-4, with D possibly TRBD1 on 6 matching bases. The germline V gene encodes CDR1 LNHDA and CDR2 SQIVND (reference sequence). This CDR3 has 15 residues. V lost 4 bases and J lost 0, with 9 bases in between. In DNA, the CDR3 is TGTGCCAGTAGTACAGGGGATGCAACTAATGAAAAACTGTTTTTT. This sequence encodes CASSTGDATNEKLFF.

The CDR3 loop is CAISQTSSYEQYF. As DNA, the CDR3 is TGTGCCATCAGCCAAACTAGCAGCTACGAGCAGTACTTC. V gene TRBV10-3 combines with J gene TRBJ2-7, with D maybe TRBD2 (6 bases). V dropped 6 bases and J dropped 3 bases, with 12 bases sitting between them. This CDR3 comprises 13 residues. Germline CDR1 and CDR2: ENHRY and SYGVKD.

This sequence joins TRBV9 and TRBJ2-7, with D possibly TRBD2 on 6 matching bases. V was trimmed by 0 bases and J by 2 bases, leaving 15 bases between them. Germline CDR1 and CDR2: SGDLS and YYNGEE. The CDR3 has 16 amino acids. The CDR3 DNA follows: TGTGCCAGCAGCGTAGGGCCAGCGGGCACTACCTACGAGCAGTACTTC. Translating gives CASSVGPAGTTYEQYF.

The chain is built from TRBV12-5 and TRBJ2-7; possibly TRBD2 for D (5 bases). V shed 11 bases and J shed 3 bases, with 14 bases lying between them. Germline assignment: CDR1 LGHNT and CDR2 FRNRAP. This CDR3 is 12 amino acids long. The CDR3 sequence is CAGGGLHYEQYF. CDR3 bases: TGTGCTGGAGGAGGCCTCCACTACGAGCAGTACTTC. Complete variable domain (other parts from reference TRBV12-5 and TRBJ2-7): DARVTQTPRHKVTEMGQEVTMRCQPILGHNTVFWYRQTMMQGLELLAYFRNRAPLDDSGMPKDRFSAEMPDATLATLKIQPSEPRDSAVYFCAGGGLHYEQYFGPGTRLTVT.

The V call is TRBV29-1, the J call TRBJ1-4; D perhaps matches TRBD1 (6 bases). CDR1 and CDR2 from the germline V gene are SQVTM and ANQGSEA. CDR3 length equals 13 residues. Trimming stripped 6 bases from V and 10 bases from J, with 18 bases between. CDR3 in amino acids: CSVRGVGFGKLFF. In nucleotides, the CDR3 is TGCAGCGTGAGGGGGGTGGGATTTGGAAAACTGTTTTTT. Full variable domain (outside the CDR3, taken from reference TRBV29-1 and TRBJ1-4): SAVISQKPSRDICQRGTSLTIQCQVDSQVTMMFWYRQQPGQSLTLIATANQGSEATYESGFVIDKFPISRPNLTFSTLTVSNMSPEDSSIYLCSVRGVGFGKLFFGSGTQLSVL.

The chain has TRBV6-1 and TRBJ2-3; 9 bases are a match to TRBD2. Germline CDR1 reads MNHNS; CDR2 reads SASEGT. This CDR3 is 16 amino acids long. The trim removed 4 bases at V and 5 bases at J, leaving 10 bases unmatched. CDR3 sequence: CASSGISGGGVDTQYF. The CDR3 DNA sequence: TGTGCCAGCAGTGGGATTAGCGGGGGCGGGGTAGATACGCAGTATTTT.

This sequence joins TRBV21-1 and TRBJ2-3; no DNA check was done on the table's D call, TRBD2. TRBV21-1 is noted as a pseudogene. This CDR3 is 15 amino acids long. The CDR3: CASSPVRGGGDTQYF. CDR3 DNA: TGTGCCAGCAGCCCGGTCCGGGGAGGTGGGGATACGCAGTATTTT.

This clone was seen just once. The J gene is TRBJ1-1, the V gene TRBV12-3 or TRBV12-4; D call uncertain. The CDR3 loop spans 13 amino acids. Trimming removed 6 bases from V and 0 bases from J, with 8 bases in between. In DNA form, the CDR3 reads TGTGCCAGCAGGGGCCTCATGAACACTGAAGCTTTCTTT. Its protein product is CASRGLMNTEAFF.

This chain uses TRBV7-9 with TRBJ2-7; 7 positions agree with TRBD2. The CDR3 is 12 residues long. Germline-derived CDR1 and CDR2 are SEHNR and FQNEAQ (reference sequence). V dropped 3 bases and J dropped 6; count of bases not matched to a gene: 2. In DNA, the CDR3 is TGTGCCAGCAGCTTGGGAGGGAGCGAGCAGTACTTC. Translated: CASSLGGSEQYF.

The CDR3 sequence: CASSGPGTSGRAGELFF. CDR3 in DNA: TGCGCCAGCAGCGGCCCCGGGACTAGCGGGAGAGCCGGGGAGCTGTTTTTT. This chain connects TRBV5-1 to TRBJ2-2; 14 bases line up with TRBD2. Germline CDR1 and CDR2: SGHRS and YFSETQ. The CDR3 contains 17 residues. J was trimmed by 6 bases and V by 4 bases; bases with no gene match: 8.

The rearrangement links TRBV2 to TRBJ2-7; a possible D gene is TRBD1 (5 bases). Trimming left V 6 bases short and J 0 bases short, with 12 bases between. Germline-derived CDR1 and CDR2 are SNHLY and FYNNEI. The length of the CDR3 is 14 residues. CDR3 sequence: CASREKDNSYEQYF. The DNA for the CDR3 is TGTGCCAGCAGAGAAAAGGACAACTCCTACGAGCAGTACTTC.

The chain uses TRBV4-2 and TRBJ2-6, with 7 positions matching TRBD2. The length of the CDR3 is 18 residues. The V gene end was trimmed by 1 base and the J gene end by 0 bases; junction bases not matched to a gene: 6. From germline, CDR1 is LGHNA and CDR2 YNFKEQ. The CDR3 nucleotides are TGTGCCAGCAGCCAAGCGGGACTACTCAGCTCTGGGGCCAACGTCCTGACTTTC. It translates to CASSQAGLLSSGANVLTF.

The chain employs TRBV19 and TRBJ1-2, with D perhaps TRBD1 (6 bases). CDR1 is LNHDA and CDR2 is SQIVND in the germline V gene (reference sequence). The V end was cut by 3 bases, the J end by 4 bases, with 9 bases between. The CDR3 extends over 13 amino acids. CDR3 region: CASSIRGTYGYTF. The CDR3 region has the DNA TGTGCCAGTAGTATTAGGGGGACCTATGGCTACACCTTC.

This chain uses TRBV6-2 or TRBV6-3 with TRBJ2-1; TRBD2 matches at 11 bases. The J segment lost 5 bases and the V segment lost 5 bases, leaving 8 bases of the junction unmatched. The germline CDR1 and CDR2 sequences are MNHEY and SVGEGT. The CDR3 totals 16 residues. The DNA for the CDR3 is TGTGCCAGCAGTACCCCTAGCGGGAGGTTCCACAATGAGCAGTTCTTC. Protein sequence: CASSTPSGRFHNEQFF.

This clone was picked up a small number of times. V is TRBV4-3 and J is TRBJ2-7, with TRBD1 matching over 7 bases. The CDR3 extends over 14 amino acids. V shed 4 bases and J 3 bases; nucleotides not matched to a gene: 6. Germline loops: CDR1 LGHNA, CDR2 YSLEER. CDR3 in amino acids: CASSPRQGIYEQYF. The CDR3 bases are TGCGCCAGCAGCCCCCGACAGGGCATCTACGAGCAGTACTTC.

The J gene is TRBJ2-1, the V gene TRBV5-1, with TRBD2 identical over 10 bases. Losses at the gene ends were 4 bases for V and 7 bases for J; bases not matched to a gene: 14. This CDR3 has 17 amino acids. Germline CDR1 SGHRS, CDR2 YFSETQ. The CDR3 coding sequence is TGCGCCAGCAGCCTCGGGCTGGGGACTAGCGAAGGGAATGAGCAGTTCTTC. As protein: CASSLGLGTSEGNEQFF.

In this sample, this clone turned up once. V gene TRBV5-1 combines with J gene TRBJ2-3; D possibly corresponds to TRBD2 (5 bases). The V gene's germline CDR1 is SGHRS and CDR2 YFSETQ. CDR3 length: 14 residues. The V end was cut by 4 bases, the J end by 2 bases, with 11 bases between. CDR3: CASSRAGDTDTQYF. The DNA of the CDR3 is TGCGCCAGCAGCCGGGCGGGTGACACAGATACGCAGTATTTT.

In DNA form, the CDR3 reads TGTGCCAGCAGCTTACAGGGGTTAGAGAGGACTGAAGCTTTCTTT. It is translated as CASSLQGLERTEAFF. This chain uses TRBV7-3 with TRBJ1-1; D is possibly TRBD1 (6 bases). The CDR3 length is 15 residues. Trimming took off 2 bases at V and 5 bases at J, with 15 bases between the two ends. CDR1 SGHTA and CDR2 FQGTGA come from the germline V gene.

The chain has TRBV5-4 and TRBJ2-2; perhaps TRBD2 as D (7 bases). Germline V gene data show CDR1 as SGHNT and CDR2 as YYREEE (reference sequence). With 1 base removed from V and 5 bases from J, the gap between germline ends came to 12 bases. The CDR3 runs to 15 residues. CDR3 sequence reads: CASSLLAGATGELFF. DNA for the CDR3: TGTGCCAGCAGCTTGTTGGCGGGGGCGACCGGGGAGCTGTTTTTT.

V usage is TRBV5-4 and J usage is TRBJ2-5; 8 bases align to TRBD1. The CDR3 contains 15 residues. J was trimmed by 1 base and V by 4 bases; bases with no gene match: 6. Per the germline V gene, CDR1 is SGHNT and CDR2 is YYREEE (reference sequence). In nucleotides, the CDR3 is TGTGCCAGCAGCCCCGGACAGGGCGGCCAAGAGACCCAGTACTTC. This translates into CASSPGQGGQETQYF.

This clone has a single count. The V call is TRBV19, the J call TRBJ1-2; D is ambiguous. CDR3 size: 13 residues. CDR1 is LNHDA, CDR2 SQIVND, per germline (reference sequence). The V end lost 2 bases, the J end lost 2 bases, and 6 bases lay between the germline ends. Written as DNA, the CDR3 is TGTGCCAGTAGTATAATCAGGAACTATGGCTACACCTTC. This codes for CASSIIRNYGYTF.

The gene calls are TRBV28 and TRBJ1-2; D is possibly TRBD1 (6 bases). The V end was cut by 11 bases, the J end by 3 bases, with 16 bases between. The germline V gene has CDR1 MDHEN and CDR2 SYDVKM. The CDR3 runs 13 residues. CDR3 DNA sequence: TGTGCCTCGGCGGGGGGCGGTCACTATGGCTACACCTTC. Residues: CASAGGGHYGYTF.

This clone has only one observation. As DNA, the CDR3 is TGTGCCAGCCTGGGGGGTCTGAACACTGAAGCTTTCTTT. Translation: CASLGGLNTEAFF. This chain links TRBV6-5 with TRBJ1-1; perhaps TRBD1 as D (5 bases). Looked up from germline, CDR1 is MNHEY and CDR2 is SVGAGI. The V gene lost 8 bases and the J gene lost 0 bases, with 10 bases spanning the gap. The length of the CDR3 is 13 residues.